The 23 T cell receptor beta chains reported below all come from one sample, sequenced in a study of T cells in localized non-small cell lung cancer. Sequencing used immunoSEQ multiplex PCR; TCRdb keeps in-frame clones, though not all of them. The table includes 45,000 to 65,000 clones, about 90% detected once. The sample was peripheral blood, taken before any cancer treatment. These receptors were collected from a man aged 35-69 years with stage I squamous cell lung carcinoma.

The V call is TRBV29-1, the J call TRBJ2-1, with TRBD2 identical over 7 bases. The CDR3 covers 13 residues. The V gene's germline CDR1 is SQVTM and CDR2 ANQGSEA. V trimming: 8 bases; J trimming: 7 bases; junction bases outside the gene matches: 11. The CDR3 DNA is TGCAGCATCGGGGGGAGGGCCGGTAATGAGCAGTTCTTC. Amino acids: CSIGGRAGNEQFF.

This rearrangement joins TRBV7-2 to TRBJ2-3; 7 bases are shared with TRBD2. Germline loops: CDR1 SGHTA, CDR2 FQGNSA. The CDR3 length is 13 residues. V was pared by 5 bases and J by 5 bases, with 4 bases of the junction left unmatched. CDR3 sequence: CASSRERGDTQYF. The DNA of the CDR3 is TGTGCCAGCAGCCGAGAGCGGGGAGATACGCAGTATTTT.

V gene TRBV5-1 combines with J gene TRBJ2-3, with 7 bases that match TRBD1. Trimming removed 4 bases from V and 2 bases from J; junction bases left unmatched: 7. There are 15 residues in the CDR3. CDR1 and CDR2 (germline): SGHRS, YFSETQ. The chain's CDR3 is CASSLQTGTTDTQYF. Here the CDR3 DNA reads TGCGCCAGCAGCCTACAGACAGGGACCACAGATACGCAGTATTTT.

CDR3 amino acids: CASRIDSSSYNEQFF. For the CDR3, the DNA is TGTGCCAGTAGAATCGACAGTTCCTCCTACAATGAGCAGTTCTTC. V gene TRBV19 combines with J gene TRBJ2-1; perhaps TRBD1 as D (5 bases). The CDR3 is 15 amino acids. V gave up 6 bases and J gave up 0 bases, with 12 bases separating them. The germline gives CDR1 LNHDA, CDR2 SQIVND (reference sequence). The whole variable domain, filled in from reference TRBV19 and TRBJ2-1, reads DGGITQSPKYLFRKEGQNVTLSCEQNLNHDAMYWYRQDPGQGLRLIYYSQIVNDFQKGDIAEGYSVSREKKESFPLTVTSAQKNPTAFYLCASRIDSSSYNEQFFGPGTRLTVL.

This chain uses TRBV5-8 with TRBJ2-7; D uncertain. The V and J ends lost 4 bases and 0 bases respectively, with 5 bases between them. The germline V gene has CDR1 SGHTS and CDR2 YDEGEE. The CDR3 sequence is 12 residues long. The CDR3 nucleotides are TGTGCCAGCAGCCCCAACTCCTACGAGCAGTACTTC. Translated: CASSPNSYEQYF.

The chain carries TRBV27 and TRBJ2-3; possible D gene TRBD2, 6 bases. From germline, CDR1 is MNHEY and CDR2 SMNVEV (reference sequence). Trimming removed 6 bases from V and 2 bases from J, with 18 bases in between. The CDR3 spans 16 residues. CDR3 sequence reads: CASRTWGGTSTDTQYF. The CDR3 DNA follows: TGTGCCAGCAGAACTTGGGGCGGGACCTCCACAGATACGCAGTATTTT.

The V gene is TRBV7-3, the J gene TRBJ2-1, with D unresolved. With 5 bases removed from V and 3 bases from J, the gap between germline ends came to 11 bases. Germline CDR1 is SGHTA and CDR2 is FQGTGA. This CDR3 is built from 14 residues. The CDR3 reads CASSPLGIYNEQFF. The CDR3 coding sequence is TGTGCCAGCAGCCCTTTAGGGATCTACAATGAGCAGTTCTTC.

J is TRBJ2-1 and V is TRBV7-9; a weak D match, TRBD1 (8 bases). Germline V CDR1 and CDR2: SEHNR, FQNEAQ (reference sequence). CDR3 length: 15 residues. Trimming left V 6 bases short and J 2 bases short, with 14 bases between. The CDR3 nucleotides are TGTGCCAGCAGTTTCACAGGGGGGGCCTACAATGAGCAGTTCTTC. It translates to CASSFTGGAYNEQFF.

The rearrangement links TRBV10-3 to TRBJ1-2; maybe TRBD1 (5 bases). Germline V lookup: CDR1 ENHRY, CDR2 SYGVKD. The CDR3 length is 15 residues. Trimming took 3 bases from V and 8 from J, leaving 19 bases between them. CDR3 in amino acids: CAISEDGTVGGGYTF. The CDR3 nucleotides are TGTGCCATCAGTGAAGATGGGACGGTCGGAGGGGGCTACACCTTC.

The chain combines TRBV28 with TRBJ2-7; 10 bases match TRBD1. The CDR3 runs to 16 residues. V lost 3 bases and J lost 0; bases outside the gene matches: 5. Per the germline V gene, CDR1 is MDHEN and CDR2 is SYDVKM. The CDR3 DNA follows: TGTGCCAGCAGTTTGGGACAGGGGAGAAACTCCTACGAGCAGTACTTC. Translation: CASSLGQGRNSYEQYF.

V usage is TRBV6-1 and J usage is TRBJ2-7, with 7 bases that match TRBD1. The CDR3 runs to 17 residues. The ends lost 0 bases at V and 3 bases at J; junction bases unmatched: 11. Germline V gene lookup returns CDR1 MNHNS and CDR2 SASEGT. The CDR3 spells CASSEAPQGEMGYEQYF. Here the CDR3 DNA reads TGTGCCAGCAGTGAAGCGCCGCAGGGGGAAATGGGCTACGAGCAGTACTTC.

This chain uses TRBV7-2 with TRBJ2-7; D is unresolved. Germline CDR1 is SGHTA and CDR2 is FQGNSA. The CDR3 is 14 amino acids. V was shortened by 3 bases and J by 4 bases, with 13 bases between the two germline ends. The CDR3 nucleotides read TGTGCCAGCAGCTTGAGTCGAGAAGGATACGAGCAGTACTTC. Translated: CASSLSREGYEQYF. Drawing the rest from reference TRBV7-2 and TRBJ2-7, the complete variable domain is GAGVSQSPSNKVTEKGKDVELRCDPISGHTALYWYRQSLGQGLEFLIYFQGNSAPDKSGLPSDRFSAERTGGSVSTLTIQRTQQEDSAVYLCASSLSREGYEQYFGPGTRLTVT.

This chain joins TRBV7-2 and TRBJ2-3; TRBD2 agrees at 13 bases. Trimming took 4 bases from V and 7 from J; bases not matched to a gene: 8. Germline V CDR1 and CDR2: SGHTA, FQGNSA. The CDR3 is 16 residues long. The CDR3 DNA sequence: TGTGCCAGCAGCTCACTAGCGGGAGGGATCCTTAATACGCAGTATTTT. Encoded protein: CASSSLAGGILNTQYF.

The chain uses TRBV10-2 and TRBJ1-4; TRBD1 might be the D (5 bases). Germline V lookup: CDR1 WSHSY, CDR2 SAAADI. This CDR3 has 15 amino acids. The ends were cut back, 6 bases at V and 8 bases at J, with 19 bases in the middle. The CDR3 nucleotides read TGCGCCAGCAGCCTAAACGGGGGTACAGGCGAAAAACTGTTTTTT. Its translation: CASSLNGGTGEKLFF.

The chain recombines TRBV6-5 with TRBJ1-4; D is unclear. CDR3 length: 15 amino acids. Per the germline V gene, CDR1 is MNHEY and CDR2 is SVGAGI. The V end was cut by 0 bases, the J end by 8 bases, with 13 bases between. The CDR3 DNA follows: TGTGCCAGCAGTTACTCAGGCCGGGCCTACGAAAAACTGTTTTTT. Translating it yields CASSYSGRAYEKLFF.

The CDR3 protein is CASSFAAGTKLFF. CDR3 bases: TGTGCCAGCAGTTTCGCCGCCGGGACAAAACTGTTTTTT. This sequence joins TRBV28 and TRBJ1-4; D is possibly TRBD1 (5 bases). The CDR3 totals 13 residues. Looked up from germline, CDR1 is MDHEN and CDR2 is SYDVKM. Trimming left V 3 bases short and J 10 bases short, with 12 bases between.

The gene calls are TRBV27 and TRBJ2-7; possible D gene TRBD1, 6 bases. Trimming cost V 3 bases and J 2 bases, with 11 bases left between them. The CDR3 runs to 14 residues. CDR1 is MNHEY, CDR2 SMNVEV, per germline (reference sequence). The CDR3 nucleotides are TGTGCCAGCAGTTTCCGACAGGCAACCTACGAGCAGTACTTC. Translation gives CASSFRQATYEQYF.

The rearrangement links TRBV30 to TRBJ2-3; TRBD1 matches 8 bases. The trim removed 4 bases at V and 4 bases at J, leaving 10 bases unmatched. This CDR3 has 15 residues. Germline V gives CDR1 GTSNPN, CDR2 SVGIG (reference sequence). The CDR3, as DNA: TGTGCCTGGAAGAGCGGCAGGGGGCCGGCAGATACGCAGTATTTT. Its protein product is CAWKSGRGPADTQYF.

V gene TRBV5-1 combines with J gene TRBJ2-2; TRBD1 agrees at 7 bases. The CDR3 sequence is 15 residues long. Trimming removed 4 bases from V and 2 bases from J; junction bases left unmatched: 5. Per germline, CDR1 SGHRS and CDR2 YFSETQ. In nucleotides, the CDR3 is TGCGCCAGCAGCCCTGACAGGGCTAACACCGGGGAGCTGTTTTTT. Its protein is CASSPDRANTGELFF.

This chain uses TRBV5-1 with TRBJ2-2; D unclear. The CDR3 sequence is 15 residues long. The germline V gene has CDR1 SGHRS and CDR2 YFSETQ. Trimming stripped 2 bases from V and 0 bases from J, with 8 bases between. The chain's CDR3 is CASSFGGPNTGELFF. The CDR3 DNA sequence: TGCGCCAGCAGCTTCGGCGGACCGAACACCGGGGAGCTGTTTTTT.

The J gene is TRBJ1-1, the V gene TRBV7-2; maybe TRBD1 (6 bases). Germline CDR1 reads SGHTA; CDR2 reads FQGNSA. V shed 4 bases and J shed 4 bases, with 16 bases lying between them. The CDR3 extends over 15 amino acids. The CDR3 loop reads CASSSSGDGVTEAFF. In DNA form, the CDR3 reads TGTGCCAGCAGCTCGTCAGGGGACGGCGTCACTGAAGCTTTCTTT.

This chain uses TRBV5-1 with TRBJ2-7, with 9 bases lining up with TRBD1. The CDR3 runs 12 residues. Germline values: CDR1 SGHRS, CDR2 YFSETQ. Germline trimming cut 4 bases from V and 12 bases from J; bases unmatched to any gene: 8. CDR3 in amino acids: CASSEGQGAPYF. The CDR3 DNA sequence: TGCGCCAGCAGCGAGGGACAGGGAGCTCCGTACTTC.

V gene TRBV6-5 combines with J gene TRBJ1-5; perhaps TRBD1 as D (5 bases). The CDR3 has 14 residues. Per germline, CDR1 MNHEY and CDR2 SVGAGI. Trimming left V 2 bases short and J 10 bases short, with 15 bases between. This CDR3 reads CASSYGRGPAPQHF. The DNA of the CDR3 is TGTGCCAGCAGTTACGGGAGGGGACCCGCCCCCCAGCATTTT.